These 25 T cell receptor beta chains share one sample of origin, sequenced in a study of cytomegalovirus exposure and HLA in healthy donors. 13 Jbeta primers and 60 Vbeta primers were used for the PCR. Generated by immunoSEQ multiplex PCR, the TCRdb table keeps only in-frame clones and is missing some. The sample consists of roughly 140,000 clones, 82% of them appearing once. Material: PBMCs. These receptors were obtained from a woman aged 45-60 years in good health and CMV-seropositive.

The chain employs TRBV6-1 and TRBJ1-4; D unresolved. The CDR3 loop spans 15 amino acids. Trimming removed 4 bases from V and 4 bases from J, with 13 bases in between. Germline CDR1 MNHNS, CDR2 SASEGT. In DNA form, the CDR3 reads TGTGCCAGCAGTGTAGCGCCAGGAGGTAATGAAAAACTGTTTTTT. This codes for CASSVAPGGNEKLFF.

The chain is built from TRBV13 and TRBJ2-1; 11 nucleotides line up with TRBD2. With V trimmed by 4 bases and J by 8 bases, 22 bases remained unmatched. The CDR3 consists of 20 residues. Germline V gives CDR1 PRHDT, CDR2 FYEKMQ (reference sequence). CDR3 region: CASSSGEPQRLAGKIHEQFF. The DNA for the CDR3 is TGTGCCAGCAGCTCCGGAGAGCCCCAAAGACTAGCGGGAAAAATTCATGAGCAGTTCTTC.

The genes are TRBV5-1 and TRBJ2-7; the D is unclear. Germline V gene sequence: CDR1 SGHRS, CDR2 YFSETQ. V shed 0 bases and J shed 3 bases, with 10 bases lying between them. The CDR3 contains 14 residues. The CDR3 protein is CASSLGAFGYEQYF. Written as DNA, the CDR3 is TGCGCCAGCAGCTTGGGGGCCTTTGGCTACGAGCAGTACTTC.

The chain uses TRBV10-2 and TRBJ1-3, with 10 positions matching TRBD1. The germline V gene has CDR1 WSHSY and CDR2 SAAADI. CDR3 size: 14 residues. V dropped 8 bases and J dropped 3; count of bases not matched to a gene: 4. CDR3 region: CASGTGDNGNTIYF. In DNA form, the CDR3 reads TGCGCCAGCGGGACAGGGGATAATGGAAACACCATATATTTT.

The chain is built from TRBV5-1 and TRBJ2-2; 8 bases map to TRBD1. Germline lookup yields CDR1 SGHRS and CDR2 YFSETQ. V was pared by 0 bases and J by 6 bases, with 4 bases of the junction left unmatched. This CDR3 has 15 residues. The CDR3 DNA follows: TGCGCCAGCAGCTTGGACAGGGGGTTTTCCGGGGAGCTGTTTTTT. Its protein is CASSLDRGFSGELFF. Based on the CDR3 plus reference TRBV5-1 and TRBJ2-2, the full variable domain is KAGVTQTPRYLIKTRGQQVTLSCSPISGHRSVSWYQQTPGQGLQFLFEYFSETQRNKGNFPGRFSGRQFSNSRSEMNVSTLELGDSALYLCASSLDRGFSGELFFGEGSRLTVL.

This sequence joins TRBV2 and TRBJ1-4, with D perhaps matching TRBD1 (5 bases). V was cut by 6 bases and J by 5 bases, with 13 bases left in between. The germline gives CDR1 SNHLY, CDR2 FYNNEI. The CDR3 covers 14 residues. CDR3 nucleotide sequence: TGTGCCAGCAGCTCGACAGACTTAAATGAAAAACTGTTTTTT. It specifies CASSSTDLNEKLFF.

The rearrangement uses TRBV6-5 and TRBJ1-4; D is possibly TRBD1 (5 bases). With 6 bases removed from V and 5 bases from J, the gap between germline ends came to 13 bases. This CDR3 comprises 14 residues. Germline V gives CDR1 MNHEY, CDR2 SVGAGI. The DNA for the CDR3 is TGTGCCAGCAGACTGACAGCCTTAAATGAAAAACTGTTTTTT. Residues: CASRLTALNEKLFF.

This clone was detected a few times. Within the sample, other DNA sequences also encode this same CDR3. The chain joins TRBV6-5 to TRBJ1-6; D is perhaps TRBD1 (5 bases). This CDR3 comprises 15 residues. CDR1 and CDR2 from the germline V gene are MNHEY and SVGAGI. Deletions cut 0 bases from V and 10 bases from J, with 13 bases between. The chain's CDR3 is CASSYSGQGSSPLHF. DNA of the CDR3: TGTGCCAGCAGTTACTCTGGCCAGGGAAGCTCACCCCTCCACTTT.

CDR3 in DNA: TGTGCCAGCAGCGCGAACAGGGGGCGCGTCAACTATGGCTACACCTTC. Translating gives CASSANRGRVNYGYTF. The chain combines TRBV9 with TRBJ1-2; the match to TRBD1 covers 9 bases. The J segment lost 2 bases and the V segment lost 3 bases, leaving 8 bases of the junction unmatched. From germline, CDR1 is SGDLS and CDR2 YYNGEE. The CDR3 covers 16 residues.

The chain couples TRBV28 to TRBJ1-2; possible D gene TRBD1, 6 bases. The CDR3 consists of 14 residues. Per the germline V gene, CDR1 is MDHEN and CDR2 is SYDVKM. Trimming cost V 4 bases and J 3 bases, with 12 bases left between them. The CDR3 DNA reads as TGTGCCAGCAGTTCAACAGGGATTCACTATGGCTACACCTTC. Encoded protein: CASSSTGIHYGYTF.

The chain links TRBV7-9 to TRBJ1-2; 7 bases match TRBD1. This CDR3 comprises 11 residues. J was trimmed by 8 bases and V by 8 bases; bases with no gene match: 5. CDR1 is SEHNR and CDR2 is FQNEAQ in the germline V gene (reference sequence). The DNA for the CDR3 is TGTGCCAGCGAGACAGGGTACGGCTACACCTTC. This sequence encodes CASETGYGYTF.

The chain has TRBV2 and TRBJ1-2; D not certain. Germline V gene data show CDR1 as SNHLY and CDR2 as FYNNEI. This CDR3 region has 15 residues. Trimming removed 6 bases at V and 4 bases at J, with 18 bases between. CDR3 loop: CASRALDRGAYGYTF. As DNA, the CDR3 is TGTGCCAGCAGAGCACTAGACCGGGGAGCCTATGGCTACACCTTC.

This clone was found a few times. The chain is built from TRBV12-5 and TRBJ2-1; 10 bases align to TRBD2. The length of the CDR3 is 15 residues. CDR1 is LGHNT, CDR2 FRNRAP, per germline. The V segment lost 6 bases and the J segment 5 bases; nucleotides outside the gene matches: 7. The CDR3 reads CASGQGLAVNNEQFF. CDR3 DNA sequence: TGTGCTAGTGGCCAAGGACTAGCGGTAAACAATGAGCAGTTCTTC.

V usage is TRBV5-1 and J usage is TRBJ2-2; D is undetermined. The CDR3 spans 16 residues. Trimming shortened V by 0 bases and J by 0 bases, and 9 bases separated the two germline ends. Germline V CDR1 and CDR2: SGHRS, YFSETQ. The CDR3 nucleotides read TGCGCCAGCAGCTTGGTAGTAGCCGCGAACACCGGGGAGCTGTTTTTT. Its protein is CASSLVVAANTGELFF. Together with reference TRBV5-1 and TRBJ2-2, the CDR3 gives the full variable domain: KAGVTQTPRYLIKTRGQQVTLSCSPISGHRSVSWYQQTPGQGLQFLFEYFSETQRNKGNFPGRFSGRQFSNSRSEMNVSTLELGDSALYLCASSLVVAANTGELFFGEGSRLTVL.

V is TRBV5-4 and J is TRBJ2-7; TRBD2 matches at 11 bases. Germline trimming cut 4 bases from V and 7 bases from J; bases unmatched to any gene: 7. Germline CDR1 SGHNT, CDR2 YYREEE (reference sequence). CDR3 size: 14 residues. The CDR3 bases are TGTGCCAGCAGCAGTAGCGGGGGGGCAGGAGAGCAGTACTTC. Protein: CASSSSGGAGEQYF.

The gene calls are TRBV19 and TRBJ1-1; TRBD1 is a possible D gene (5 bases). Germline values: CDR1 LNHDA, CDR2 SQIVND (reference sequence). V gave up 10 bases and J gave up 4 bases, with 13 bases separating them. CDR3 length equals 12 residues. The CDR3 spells CAIKGMGTEAFF. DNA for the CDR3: TGTGCCATTAAGGGGATGGGCACTGAAGCTTTCTTT. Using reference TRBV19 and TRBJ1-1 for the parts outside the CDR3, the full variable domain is DGGITQSPKYLFRKEGQNVTLSCEQNLNHDAMYWYRQDPGQGLRLIYYSQIVNDFQKGDIAEGYSVSREKKESFPLTVTSAQKNPTAFYLCAIKGMGTEAFFGQGTRLTVV.

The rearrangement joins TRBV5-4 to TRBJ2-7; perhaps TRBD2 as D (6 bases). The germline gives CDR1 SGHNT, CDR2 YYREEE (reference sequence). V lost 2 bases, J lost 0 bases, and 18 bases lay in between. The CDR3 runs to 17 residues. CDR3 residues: CASSFGAAGSSSYEQYF. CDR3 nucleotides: TGTGCCAGCAGCTTTGGGGCAGCGGGTTCTAGCTCCTACGAGCAGTACTTC.

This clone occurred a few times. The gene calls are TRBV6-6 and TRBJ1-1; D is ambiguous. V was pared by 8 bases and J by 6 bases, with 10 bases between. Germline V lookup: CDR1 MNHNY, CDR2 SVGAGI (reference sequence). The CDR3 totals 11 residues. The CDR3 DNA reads TGTGCCAGCGGAACCACAGCTGAAGCTTTCTTT. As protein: CASGTTAEAFF.

CDR3 region: CASSFLRQGAYEQYF. In DNA, the CDR3 is TGTGCCAGCAGCTTTTTAAGGCAGGGGGCTTACGAGCAGTACTTC. The rearrangement uses TRBV5-6 and TRBJ2-7; 8 bases are shared with TRBD1. Trimming cost V 2 bases and J 4 bases; bases outside gene matches: 8. Germline assignment: CDR1 SGHDT and CDR2 YYEEEE. CDR3 length: 15 residues.

CDR3 DNA: TGTGCCAGCAGGATGGACAGGGGCGATGAGCAGTTCTTC. It yields the protein CASRMDRGDEQFF. V is TRBV2 and J is TRBJ2-1; TRBD1 matches at 9 bases. Trimming took 6 bases from V and 8 from J; bases not matched to a gene: 5. CDR3 length equals 13 residues. Germline CDR1 and CDR2: SNHLY and FYNNEI. Full variable domain (outside the CDR3, taken from reference TRBV2 and TRBJ2-1): EPEVTQTPSHQVTQMGQEVILRCVPISNHLYFYWYRQILGQKVEFLVSFYNNEISEKSEIFDDQFSVERPDGSNFTLKIRSTKLEDSAMYFCASRMDRGDEQFFGPGTRLTVL.

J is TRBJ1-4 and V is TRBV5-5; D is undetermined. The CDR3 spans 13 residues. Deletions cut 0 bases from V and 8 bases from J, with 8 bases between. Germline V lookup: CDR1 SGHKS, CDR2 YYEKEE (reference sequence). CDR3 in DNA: TGTGCCAGCAGCTTGGGTCTGGAGGAAAAACTGTTTTTT. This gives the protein CASSLGLEEKLFF. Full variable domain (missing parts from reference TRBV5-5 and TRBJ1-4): DAGVTQSPTHLIKTRGQQVTLRCSPISGHKSVSWYQQVLGQGPQFIFQYYEKEERGRGNFPDRFSARQFPNYSSELNVNALLLGDSALYLCASSLGLEEKLFFGSGTQLSVL.

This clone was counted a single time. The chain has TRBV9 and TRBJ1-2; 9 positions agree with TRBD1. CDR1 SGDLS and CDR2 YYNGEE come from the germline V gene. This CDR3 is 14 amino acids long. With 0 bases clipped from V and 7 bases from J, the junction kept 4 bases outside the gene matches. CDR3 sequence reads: CASSVGGQGSGYTF. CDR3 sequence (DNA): TGTGCCAGCAGCGTAGGGGGACAGGGAAGTGGCTACACCTTC.

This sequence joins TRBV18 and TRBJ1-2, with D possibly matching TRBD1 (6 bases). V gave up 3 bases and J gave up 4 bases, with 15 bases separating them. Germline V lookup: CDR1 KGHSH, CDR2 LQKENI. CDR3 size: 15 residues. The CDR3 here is CASSPRQDLSYGYTF. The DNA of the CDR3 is TGTGCCAGCTCACCCCGACAGGATTTGAGCTATGGCTACACCTTC.

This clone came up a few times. CDR3 protein: CASSLGGDTGELFF. The CDR3 coding sequence is TGTGCCAGCAGCTTAGGAGGGGACACCGGGGAGCTGTTTTTT. V and J are TRBV13 and TRBJ2-2; D may be TRBD1 (5 bases). CDR3 length: 14 residues. Trimming took off 0 bases at V and 3 bases at J, with 5 bases between the two ends. CDR1 PRHDT and CDR2 FYEKMQ come from the germline V gene (reference sequence).

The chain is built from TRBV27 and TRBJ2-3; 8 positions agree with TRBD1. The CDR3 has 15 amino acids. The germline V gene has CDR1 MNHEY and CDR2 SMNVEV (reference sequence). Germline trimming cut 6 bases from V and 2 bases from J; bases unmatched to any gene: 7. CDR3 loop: CASRGRDRYTDTQYF. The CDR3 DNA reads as TGTGCCAGCAGAGGCCGGGACAGGTACACAGATACGCAGTATTTT.